This passage covers 21 T cell receptor beta chains from one sample sequenced in a study of Ad26.COV2.S vaccination and SARS-CoV-2 variants. Method: immunoSEQ multiplex PCR; TCRdb's copy keeps in-frame clones and lacks some. The profile shows approximately 340,000 clones, 92% of them singletons. This specimen was peripheral blood, taken after recovery from COVID-19. These receptors all come from a human donor who had recovered from COVID-19.

The chain links TRBV10-2 to TRBJ1-2, with D unclear. Germline lookup yields CDR1 WSHSY and CDR2 SAAADI. The V and J ends lost 3 bases and 5 bases respectively, with 7 bases between them. This CDR3 has 12 amino acids. The CDR3 DNA sequence: TGCGCCAGCAGTGAAAACAGATATGGCTACACCTTC. It specifies CASSENRYGYTF.

The V and J genes are TRBV7-9 and TRBJ2-7; tentatively, D is TRBD1 (6 bases). Trimming shortened V by 4 bases and J by 10 bases, and 8 bases separated the two germline ends. This CDR3 is built from 10 residues. Germline V gene sequence: CDR1 SEHNR, CDR2 FQNEAQ (reference sequence). The CDR3 nucleotides are TGTGCCAGCAGCTCAGGGGTACAGTACTTC. Amino acid sequence: CASSSGVQYF.

The chain has TRBV11-2 and TRBJ1-2, with D possibly TRBD1 on 6 matching bases. There are 15 residues in the CDR3. Trimming stripped 3 bases from V and 0 bases from J, with 11 bases between. CDR1 is SGHAT, CDR2 FQNNGV, per germline. The CDR3 spells CASSFTGATNYGYTF. Here the CDR3 DNA reads TGTGCCAGCAGCTTTACGGGGGCTACTAACTATGGCTACACCTTC.

J is TRBJ1-4 and V is TRBV10-3; D may be TRBD1 (5 bases). With 2 bases removed from V and 2 bases from J, the gap between germline ends came to 9 bases. Looked up from germline, CDR1 is ENHRY and CDR2 is SYGVKD. The CDR3 runs to 15 residues. CDR3 in DNA: TGTGCCATCAGTGAGGGGACCAGCACTAATGAAAAACTGTTTTTT. This translates into CAISEGTSTNEKLFF.

This chain joins TRBV24-1 and TRBJ2-2, with TRBD1 identical over 8 bases. CDR3 size: 18 residues. Germline V CDR1 and CDR2: KGHDR, SFDVKD. Trimming at V came to 0 bases and at J to 4 bases, leaving 9 bases not matched to a gene. The CDR3 loop is CATSDLPAGTGGTGELFF. DNA of the CDR3: TGTGCCACCAGTGATTTGCCGGCCGGGACAGGAGGCACCGGGGAGCTGTTTTTT.

The rearrangement joins TRBV6-5 to TRBJ1-1, with 8 bases lining up with TRBD1. The CDR3 covers 13 residues. Germline V CDR1 and CDR2: MNHEY, SVGAGI. Losses at the gene ends were 2 bases for V and 8 bases for J; bases not matched to a gene: 4. CDR3 sequence: CASSYTGGLEAFF. The CDR3 coding sequence is TGTGCCAGCAGTTACACAGGGGGATTGGAAGCTTTCTTT.

As regards this clone: The sample carries other DNA sequences with the same CDR3. The rearrangement uses TRBV5-5 and TRBJ1-5; unclear D gene. V lost 1 base to trimming and J lost 4 bases, with 6 bases between them. Germline V lookup: CDR1 SGHKS, CDR2 YYEKEE (reference sequence). There are 13 residues in the CDR3. The CDR3 coding sequence is TGTGCCAGCAGCTTGTTGGGGAATCAGCCCCAGCATTTT. Its translation is CASSLLGNQPQHF. Full variable domain (remainder filled in from reference TRBV5-5 and TRBJ1-5): DAGVTQSPTHLIKTRGQQVTLRCSPISGHKSVSWYQQVLGQGPQFIFQYYEKEERGRGNFPDRFSARQFPNYSSELNVNALLLGDSALYLCASSLLGNQPQHFGDGTRLSIL.

This chain joins TRBV5-1 and TRBJ2-7; a possible D gene is TRBD2 (7 bases). The germline V and J ends were trimmed by 2 bases and 1 base, with 10 bases remaining between them. The germline CDR1 and CDR2 sequences are SGHRS and YFSETQ. The CDR3 extends over 14 amino acids. The chain's CDR3 is CASSFRGGSYEQYF. For the CDR3, the DNA is TGCGCCAGCAGCTTCAGGGGAGGGTCCTACGAGCAGTACTTC.

This clone has just one count. The J gene is TRBJ2-1, the V gene TRBV3-1 (or the pseudogene TRBV3-2); D may be TRBD1 (5 bases). Trimming left V 3 bases short and J 7 bases short, with 22 bases between. The germline V gene has CDR1 LGHDT and CDR2 YNNKEL (reference sequence). The CDR3 has 17 residues. CDR3 protein: CASSQQGPLGPRNEQFF. CDR3 coding DNA: TGTGCCAGCAGCCAGCAAGGCCCGCTGGGGCCGAGGAATGAGCAGTTCTTC.

This clone has just a few counts. This chain joins TRBV19 and TRBJ1-3; D is unclear. V was pared by 5 bases and J by 3 bases, with 17 bases between. The CDR3 consists of 16 residues. Germline CDR1 is LNHDA and CDR2 is SQIVND (reference sequence). The CDR3, as DNA: TGTGCCAGTAGTCCTGGGCGCGAGGTTATTGGAAACACCATATATTTT. It is translated as CASSPGREVIGNTIYF.

In its sample, this clone was seen once. The gene calls are TRBV9 and TRBJ2-2; D is ambiguous. Deletions cut 4 bases from V and 4 bases from J, with 17 bases between. Germline assignment: CDR1 SGDLS and CDR2 YYNGEE. This CDR3 is built from 16 residues. CDR3 nucleotides: TGTGCCAGCAGCCTACGACTGCTGGCGGTCACCGGGGAGCTGTTTTTT. This gives the protein CASSLRLLAVTGELFF.

The J gene is TRBJ1-6, the V gene TRBV5-6, with D possibly matching TRBD1 (6 bases). CDR1 SGHDT and CDR2 YYEEEE come from the germline V gene. The V end lost 5 bases, the J end lost 6 bases, and 12 bases lay between the germline ends. The CDR3 consists of 14 residues. The CDR3 is CASRSDRVNSPLHF. The CDR3 DNA reads TGTGCCAGCAGGTCGGACAGAGTTAATTCACCCCTCCACTTT.

This clone was seen only once. V and J are TRBV6-5 and TRBJ2-7, with D possibly matching TRBD2 (5 bases). The CDR3 is 11 residues long. Germline loops: CDR1 MNHEY, CDR2 SVGAGI. The V end lost 6 bases, the J end lost 6 bases, and 9 bases lay between the germline ends. The CDR3 loop reads CASSTAGEQYF. The CDR3 bases are TGTGCCAGCAGCACGGCGGGCGAGCAGTACTTC.

The V gene is TRBV19, the J gene TRBJ2-4; weak D call: TRBD1 (5 bases). Trimming removed 9 bases from V and 5 bases from J, with 17 bases in between. Germline V gives CDR1 LNHDA, CDR2 SQIVND (reference sequence). This CDR3 has 14 residues. CDR3 nucleotide sequence: TGTGCCAGCACCGACAGAGTCTTGCAAAACATTCAGTACTTC. Residues: CASTDRVLQNIQYF.

This clone was picked up one time. The CDR3, as DNA: TGTGCCAGCTCTCGCTGGGACAGCTCTGGAAACACCATATATTTT. Amino acids: CASSRWDSSGNTIYF. V gene TRBV18 combines with J gene TRBJ1-3; the match to TRBD1 covers 7 bases. Trimming at V came to 6 bases and at J to 0 bases, leaving 5 bases not matched to a gene. The CDR3 is 15 residues long. Germline lookup yields CDR1 KGHSH and CDR2 LQKENI.

In this sample, this clone turned up once. J is TRBJ1-6 and V is TRBV18; TRBD1 aligns across 9 bases. CDR3 length: 15 amino acids. Germline values: CDR1 KGHSH, CDR2 LQKENI. Losses at the gene ends were 6 bases for V and 8 bases for J; bases not matched to a gene: 8. The CDR3 region has the DNA TGTGCCAGCTCCATTGGGACAGGGTCTGATTCACCCCTCCACTTT. Encoded protein: CASSIGTGSDSPLHF.

The chain links TRBV19 to TRBJ1-2; TRBD1 agrees at 7 bases. With V trimmed by 6 bases and J by 5 bases, 12 bases remained unmatched. The length of the CDR3 is 15 residues. CDR1 is LNHDA and CDR2 is SQIVND in the germline V gene (reference sequence). The CDR3, as DNA: TGTGCCAGTAGAACACGGACAGGATACGCGTATGGCTACACCTTC. This encodes CASRTRTGYAYGYTF.

The chain carries TRBV28 and TRBJ1-5; D is possibly TRBD1 (5 bases). Per germline, CDR1 MDHEN and CDR2 SYDVKM. The CDR3 is 14 residues long. Trimming removed 7 bases from V and 0 bases from J, with 10 bases in between. CDR3 in amino acids: CASTLQVSNQPQHF. The DNA for the CDR3 is TGTGCCAGCACCCTACAGGTTAGCAATCAGCCCCAGCATTTT.

Of note for this clone: In the same sample, other DNA sequences code for this CDR3. The rearrangement links TRBV5-1 to TRBJ1-6; D gene unclear. Germline CDR1 and CDR2: SGHRS and YFSETQ. Trimming removed 0 bases from V and 5 bases from J, with 6 bases in between. The CDR3 loop spans 14 amino acids. CDR3 nucleotide sequence: TGCGCCAGCAGCTTGGGTCAGAATAATTCACCCCTCCACTTT. It encodes CASSLGQNNSPLHF.

The genes are TRBV2 and TRBJ2-2, with TRBD2 matching over 14 bases. This CDR3 has 18 amino acids. Germline lookup yields CDR1 SNHLY and CDR2 FYNNEI. Germline trimming cut 1 base from V and 9 bases from J; bases unmatched to any gene: 10. The CDR3 nucleotides are TGTGCCAGCAGTGAAGTGGGGGGACTAGCGGGGGACCGTAGGGAGCTGTTTTTT. Its protein is CASSEVGGLAGDRRELFF.

The chain joins TRBV6-5 to TRBJ1-6; 10 positions match TRBD1. Germline trimming cut 6 bases from V and 10 bases from J; bases unmatched to any gene: 9. Per germline, CDR1 MNHEY and CDR2 SVGAGI. The CDR3 contains 15 residues. CDR3 in DNA: TGTGCCAGCAGGGGGGACAGGGGCGGCGGATCACCCCTCCACTTT. Its translation is CASRGDRGGGSPLHF.